This entry lists 23 T cell receptor beta chains sequenced from one sample in a study of shared clonotypes between healthy human individuals. TCRdb's table, derived via immunoSEQ multiplex PCR, lists solely in-frame clones and lacks some. The top ten hold around 0.4% of the sample, which has 2 million to 2.5 million clones, under 95% seen once. The sequencing sample was made of naive CD4+ T cells from PBMCs. Subset meaning: CD45RA+ positively selected. These receptors were obtained from a young man in good health. Some clones in this sample may be carry-over from other donors' samples.

A word on this clone: Other nucleotide sequences from this sample produce the same CDR3. V gene TRBV6-5 combines with J gene TRBJ2-1, with 7 bases matching TRBD1. V lost 0 bases to trimming and J lost 4 bases; unmatched junction nucleotides: 3. The germline gives CDR1 MNHEY, CDR2 SVGAGI. CDR3 length: 15 amino acids. CDR3 in amino acids: CASSYSPGGYNEQFF. CDR3 DNA sequence: TGTGCCAGCAGTTACTCCCCAGGGGGTTACAATGAGCAGTTCTTC.

The chain carries TRBV27 and TRBJ2-5; D is ambiguous. With 8 bases removed from V and 6 bases from J, the gap between germline ends came to 16 bases. The germline gives CDR1 MNHEY, CDR2 SMNVEV (reference sequence). The CDR3 is 13 amino acids. CDR3 coding DNA: TGTGCCAGCGGCCCGAGCCGAAGGCAGACCCAGTACTTC. It is translated as CASGPSRRQTQYF.

V usage is TRBV4-2 and J usage is TRBJ2-7, with 7 bases lining up with TRBD2. The V and J ends lost 6 bases and 0 bases, in that order; junction bases with no gene match: 11. The CDR3 consists of 16 residues. CDR1 and CDR2 (germline): LGHNA, YNFKEQ. The CDR3, as DNA: TGTGCCAGCAGTCTTTTGGGGGGGAGGGACTCCTACGAGCAGTACTTC. This codes for CASSLLGGRDSYEQYF.

This clone was recorded once. This rearrangement joins TRBV6-1 to TRBJ2-7; 7 nucleotides agree with TRBD2. The CDR3 spans 11 residues. V trimming: 11 bases; J trimming: 3 bases; junction bases outside the gene matches: 4. Per the germline V gene, CDR1 is MNHNS and CDR2 is SASEGT. For the CDR3, the DNA is TGTGCCGTGGCGGGAGACTACGAGCAGTACTTC. It translates to CAVAGDYEQYF.

The rearrangement joins TRBV18 to TRBJ2-2; D perhaps matches TRBD1 (5 bases). In germline, CDR1 is KGHSH, CDR2 LQKENI. This CDR3 region has 15 residues. Trimming removed 2 bases from V and 5 bases from J, with 12 bases in between. The CDR3 is CASSPKGLGTGELFF. The DNA for the CDR3 is TGTGCCAGCTCACCAAAGGGGCTGGGGACCGGGGAGCTGTTTTTT.

In the case of this clone: Other DNA sequences from this sample encode an identical CDR3 as well. The chain carries TRBV18 and TRBJ2-7; TRBD2 is a possible D gene (5 bases). V lost 3 bases and J lost 1, with 16 bases in between. This CDR3 has 16 residues. CDR1 and CDR2 (germline): KGHSH, LQKENI. The CDR3 sequence is CASSPPSGALSYEQYF. DNA for the CDR3: TGTGCCAGCTCACCTCCCAGCGGAGCCCTTTCCTACGAGCAGTACTTC. The full variable domain, its missing parts supplied by reference TRBV18 and TRBJ2-7, is NAGVMQNPRHLVRRRGQEARLRCSPMKGHSHVYWYRQLPEEGLKFMVYLQKENIIDESGMPKERFSAEFPKEGPSILRIQQVVRGDSAAYFCASSPPSGALSYEQYFGPGTRLTVT.

This chain links TRBV9 with TRBJ2-5, with 8 bases lining up with TRBD1. The CDR3 loop spans 14 amino acids. V gave up 4 bases and J gave up 5 bases; unmatched junction bases: 7. The V gene's germline CDR1 is SGDLS and CDR2 YYNGEE. Here the CDR3 reads CASSPSGGRETQYF. The CDR3 DNA reads as TGTGCCAGCAGCCCTTCAGGGGGCCGTGAGACCCAGTACTTC. The full variable domain, with the rest looked up from reference TRBV9 and TRBJ2-5, is DSGVTQTPKHLITATGQRVTLRCSPRSGDLSVYWYQQSLDQGLQFLIQYYNGEERAKGNILERFSAQQFPDLHSELNLSSLELGDSALYFCASSPSGGRETQYFGPGTRLLVL.

The CDR3 DNA follows: TGTGCCAGTACCTCCACGCCGGGACAGGGGGGCAATGAGCAGTTCTTC. It encodes CASTSTPGQGGNEQFF. The chain uses TRBV19 and TRBJ2-1, with 11 positions matching TRBD1. With 7 bases clipped from V and 6 bases from J, the junction kept 11 bases outside the gene matches. The CDR3 is 16 residues long. Germline values: CDR1 LNHDA, CDR2 SQIVND (reference sequence).

The chain uses TRBV5-1 and TRBJ2-3; D ambiguous. This CDR3 has 13 amino acids. Trimming removed 5 bases from V and 3 bases from J, with 10 bases in between. CDR1 and CDR2 (germline): SGHRS, YFSETQ. CDR3 loop: CASRTGPTDTQYF. The CDR3, as DNA: TGCGCCAGCAGGACGGGCCCGACAGATACGCAGTATTTT.

The chain has TRBV29-1 and TRBJ2-5; D is unclear. Germline V gives CDR1 SQVTM, CDR2 ANQGSEA. The ends were cut back, 6 bases at V and 2 bases at J, with 16 bases in the middle. This CDR3 spans 14 amino acids. CDR3 sequence reads: CSVSLGRLQETQYF. The CDR3 DNA sequence: TGCAGCGTCTCTCTAGGACGGCTACAAGAGACCCAGTACTTC. Full variable domain (outside the CDR3, taken from reference TRBV29-1 and TRBJ2-5): SAVISQKPSRDICQRGTSLTIQCQVDSQVTMMFWYRQQPGQSLTLIATANQGSEATYESGFVIDKFPISRPNLTFSTLTVSNMSPEDSSIYLCSVSLGRLQETQYFGPGTRLLVL.

The gene calls are TRBV5-1 and TRBJ1-1; D not resolved. Deletions cut 2 bases from V and 4 bases from J, with 12 bases between. This CDR3 contains 14 residues. CDR1 and CDR2 (germline): SGHRS, YFSETQ. The CDR3 sequence: CASSLGVSSTEAFF. Written as DNA, the CDR3 is TGCGCCAGCAGCTTAGGAGTGTCTAGCACTGAAGCTTTCTTT.

J is TRBJ1-5 and V is TRBV2; D is undetermined. Germline V gene sequence: CDR1 SNHLY, CDR2 FYNNEI. Trimming removed 5 bases at V and 4 bases at J, with 18 bases between. The CDR3 loop spans 16 amino acids. The CDR3 nucleotides are TGTGCCAGCAGTCGAAGACATAGACAAGGAAATCAGCCCCAGCATTTT. Its translation: CASSRRHRQGNQPQHF.

The J gene is TRBJ2-7, the V gene TRBV5-4; 8 bases line up with TRBD1. The V segment lost 4 bases and the J segment 2 bases; nucleotides outside the gene matches: 5. The length of the CDR3 is 14 residues. Germline-derived CDR1 and CDR2 are SGHNT and YYREEE (reference sequence). The CDR3 sequence is CASSRTGTTYEQYF. CDR3 in DNA: TGTGCCAGCAGCCGGACAGGGACGACCTACGAGCAGTACTTC.

In its sample, this clone was seen a few times. V usage is TRBV14 and J usage is TRBJ2-2; D perhaps matches TRBD1 (6 bases). CDR1 and CDR2 (germline): SGHDN, FVKESK. V dropped 3 bases and J dropped 4 bases, with 9 bases sitting between them. CDR3 length: 14 residues. CDR3 bases: TGTGCCAGCAGCCAGACAGGCAGCACCGGGGAGCTGTTTTTT. Protein sequence: CASSQTGSTGELFF. Full variable domain (outside the CDR3, taken from reference TRBV14 and TRBJ2-2): EAGVTQFPSHSVIEKGQTVTLRCDPISGHDNLYWYRRVMGKEIKFLLHFVKESKQDESGMPNNRFLAERTGGTYSTLKVQPAELEDSGVYFCASSQTGSTGELFFGEGSRLTVL.

V usage is TRBV7-9 and J usage is TRBJ1-3; 7 bases match TRBD1. The CDR3 is made up of 12 amino acids. Trimming cost V 3 bases and J 12 bases; bases outside gene matches: 5. In germline, CDR1 is SEHNR, CDR2 FQNEAQ (reference sequence). The CDR3 reads CASSFPTGSIYF. The CDR3 nucleotides read TGTGCCAGCAGCTTCCCGACAGGGAGCATATATTTT. Based on the CDR3 plus reference TRBV7-9 and TRBJ1-3, the full variable domain is DTGVSQNPRHKITKRGQNVTFRCDPISEHNRLYWYRQTLGQGPEFLTYFQNEAQLEKSRLLSDRFSAERPKGSFSTLEIQRTEQGDSAMYLCASSFPTGSIYFGEGSWLTVV.

This clone came up once. The rearrangement joins TRBV29-1 to TRBJ2-7, with D perhaps matching TRBD1 (6 bases). The CDR3 runs to 13 residues. Germline assignment: CDR1 SQVTM and CDR2 ANQGSEA. Between the trimmed V and J ends, which lost 6 bases and 3 bases, there was a span of 15 bases. CDR3 loop: CSVTGLGVYEQYF. CDR3 DNA sequence: TGCAGCGTGACAGGCCTTGGGGTCTACGAGCAGTACTTC.

V usage is TRBV6-6 and J usage is TRBJ2-7, with a tentative D call TRBD1 (6 bases). Germline CDR1 reads MNHNY; CDR2 reads SVGAGI (reference sequence). The CDR3 consists of 12 residues. The V gene lost 8 bases and the J gene lost 0 bases, with 8 bases spanning the gap. CDR3: CASRDTSYEQYF. CDR3 nucleotides: TGTGCCAGCCGGGACACCTCCTACGAGCAGTACTTC.

The V gene is TRBV23-1, the J gene TRBJ1-1; TRBD1 might be the D (6 bases). TRBV23-1 carries the ORF label, with uncertain function. The CDR3 has 15 amino acids. The V and J ends lost 4 bases and 1 base respectively, with 13 bases between them. CDR3 in amino acids: CASSPKGRGNTEAFF. Here the CDR3 DNA reads TGCGCCAGCAGTCCGAAAGGCAGGGGGAACACTGAAGCTTTCTTT.

The chain has TRBV5-6 and TRBJ1-1, with D perhaps TRBD1 (6 bases). This CDR3 has 16 residues. Germline lookup yields CDR1 SGHDT and CDR2 YYEEEE. Trimming took 4 bases from V and 2 from J, leaving 18 bases between them. CDR3 residues: CASSLTGGTFNTEAFF. The DNA for the CDR3 is TGTGCCAGCAGCCTGACAGGTGGGACATTCAACACTGAAGCTTTCTTT.

About this clone itself: Other DNA sequences of this sample code for an identical CDR3. The chain has TRBV5-4 and TRBJ2-5, with D hard to call. Looked up from germline, CDR1 is SGHNT and CDR2 is YYREEE (reference sequence). V was clipped by 4 bases and J by 1 base, with 5 bases between them. The CDR3 length is 12 residues. In DNA, the CDR3 is TGTGCCAGCAGCCTGCCCCAAGAGACCCAGTACTTC. This encodes CASSLPQETQYF.

Notes on this clone: The sample holds other DNA sequences that translate to the same CDR3. The V and J genes are TRBV18 and TRBJ2-5; no reliable D call. The germline gives CDR1 KGHSH, CDR2 LQKENI. The CDR3 has 14 residues. V dropped 3 bases and J dropped 1 base, with 9 bases sitting between them. The CDR3 DNA reads as TGTGCCAGCTCACCGACCCCGTCCCAAGAGACCCAGTACTTC. Translating it yields CASSPTPSQETQYF.

J is TRBJ2-7 and V is TRBV28, with 8 bases that match TRBD2. Germline lookup yields CDR1 MDHEN and CDR2 SYDVKM. This CDR3 is 15 amino acids long. The V segment lost 5 bases and the J segment 0 bases; nucleotides outside the gene matches: 6. The CDR3 region is CASSTSGGPSYEQYF. CDR3 DNA sequence: TGTGCCAGCAGTACGAGCGGGGGACCCTCCTACGAGCAGTACTTC.

J is TRBJ1-2 and V is TRBV28, with D uncertain. The V end lost 5 bases, the J end lost 4 bases, and 11 bases lay between the germline ends. This CDR3 is 13 amino acids long. Germline V CDR1 and CDR2: MDHEN, SYDVKM. As DNA, the CDR3 is TGTGCCAGCAGTCGATCGGATCGCTATGGCTACACCTTC. It translates to CASSRSDRYGYTF.